The 4 T cell receptor beta chains presented below share a single source sample, sequenced in a study of blood T cell repertoires in COVID-19. Using immunoSEQ multiplex PCR, the repertoire was profiled, and TCRdb retains in-frame clones only, with some absent. The sample lists 140,000 to 150,000 clones; about nine tenths were seen once. The material sequenced was peripheral blood. These receptors were obtained from a woman aged 50 to 60 with acute or convalescent COVID-19.

This clone is a singleton in its sample. The gene calls are TRBV12-3 or TRBV12-4 and TRBJ2-1; perhaps TRBD1 as D (5 bases). The CDR3 runs 13 residues. Trimming removed 6 bases at V and 2 bases at J, with 8 bases between. DNA for the CDR3: TGTGCCAGCAGCCGACAGCCCTACAATGAGCAGTTCTTC. It codes for CASSRQPYNEQFF.

J is TRBJ2-1 and V is TRBV10-3, with D maybe TRBD2 (5 bases). CDR1 is ENHRY and CDR2 is SYGVKD in the germline V gene. This CDR3 spans 15 amino acids. Deletions cut 2 bases from V and 8 bases from J, with 16 bases between. The CDR3 region has the DNA TGTGCCATCAGTGAGGAGGGCGGACCTTCTTATGAGCAGTTCTTC. Protein product: CAISEEGGPSYEQFF.

The chain joins TRBV7-6 to TRBJ1-5; 9 nucleotides align to TRBD1. The CDR3 length is 16 residues. Germline CDR1 reads SGHVS; CDR2 reads FNYEAQ. V shed 5 bases, J shed 3 bases, and the junction held 8 bases outside the gene matches. CDR3 in amino acids: CASSAGDREDNQPQHF. The CDR3, as DNA: TGTGCCAGCAGCGCCGGGGACAGGGAAGACAATCAGCCCCAGCATTTT.

V is TRBV7-3 and J is TRBJ2-3; D unclear. Germline CDR1 reads SGHTA; CDR2 reads FQGTGA. The length of the CDR3 is 14 residues. V lost 5 bases to trimming and J lost 0 bases, with 9 bases between them. Written as DNA, the CDR3 is TGTGCCAGCAGCGGCCCCTCAAGCACAGATACGCAGTATTTT. Its translation: CASSGPSSTDTQYF.